This T cell receptor (beta chain) was found in a study of blood T cells in healthy people across ages. Study-level results: Using unsorted PBMCs precluded a conclusive naive versus antigen-experienced comparison. Long-lived and aged donors differed, with more naive CD4+ cells and higher diversity in the long-lived.

This clonotype occurred a few times. The antigen is not known. With a J-beta primer mix and a sample-barcoded 5' primer, a second PCR ran 7 to 11 cycles. The yield of each sample was at least 2.5 million CDR3-containing paired-end reads. TCRdb re-called the 5' RACE reads with MiXCR, one entry per CDR3 protein. The sample includes about 1.1 million distinct CDR3 sequences, around two fifths seen only once; the top ten take around 13%. Researchers report isolating at least 6.5 million PBMCs per sample. Per germline, CDR1 SGDLS and CDR2 YYNGEE. V lost 1 base to trimming and J lost 2 bases; unmatched junction nucleotides: 5. This CDR3 contains 16 residues.

Sample: blood. The source is a man younger than 35 in good health. This rearrangement joins TRBV9 to TRBJ2-3; 9 nucleotides match TRBD2. The CDR3 here is CASSVTLAGNTDTQYF. The CDR3 DNA sequence: TGTGCCAGCAGCGTAACGCTAGCGGGGAACACAGATACGCAGTATTTT.